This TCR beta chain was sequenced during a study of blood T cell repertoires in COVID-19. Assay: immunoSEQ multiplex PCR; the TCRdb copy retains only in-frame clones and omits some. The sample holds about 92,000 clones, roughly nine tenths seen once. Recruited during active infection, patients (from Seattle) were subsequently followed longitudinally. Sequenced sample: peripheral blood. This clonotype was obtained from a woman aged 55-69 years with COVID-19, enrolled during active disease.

CDR3 coding DNA: TGTGCCAGCAGCGCCCTAAGACGGACAGGGGGGAAACTGTTTTTT. It translates to CASSALRRTGGKLFF. J is TRBJ1-4 and V is TRBV9, with 10 bases lining up with TRBD1. The CDR3 has 15 amino acids. With 3 bases clipped from V and 11 bases from J, the junction kept 10 bases outside the gene matches. CDR1 is SGDLS, CDR2 YYNGEE, per germline.